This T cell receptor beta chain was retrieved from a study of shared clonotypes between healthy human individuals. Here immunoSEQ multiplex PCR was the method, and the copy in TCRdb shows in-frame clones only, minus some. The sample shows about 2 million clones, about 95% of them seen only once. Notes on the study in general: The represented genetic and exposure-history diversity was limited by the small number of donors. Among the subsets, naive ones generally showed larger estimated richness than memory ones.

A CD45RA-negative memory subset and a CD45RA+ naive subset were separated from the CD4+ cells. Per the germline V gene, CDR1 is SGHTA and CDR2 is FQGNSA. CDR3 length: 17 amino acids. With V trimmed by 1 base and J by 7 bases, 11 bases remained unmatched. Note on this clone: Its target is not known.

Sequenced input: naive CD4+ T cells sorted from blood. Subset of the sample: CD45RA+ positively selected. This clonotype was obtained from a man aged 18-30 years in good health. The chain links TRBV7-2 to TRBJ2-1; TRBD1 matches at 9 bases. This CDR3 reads CASSLVATGGKLNEQFF. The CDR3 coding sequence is TGTGCCAGCAGCTTAGTGGCGACAGGGGGAAAGTTGAATGAGCAGTTCTTC.